Listed here are 14 T cell receptor beta chains from one sample, sequenced in a study of early T cells in non-severe SARS-CoV-2 infection. Using its own MiXCR run on the 5' RACE reads, TCRdb lists one record per CDR3 protein. The table includes some 91,000 distinct CDR3 sequences, less than 15% detected once. Sample: whole blood. These receptors were collected from an adult who was a healthcare worker with PCR-confirmed SARS-CoV-2 infection or an uninfected control (not recorded which).

V is TRBV5-6 and J is TRBJ2-6, with 8 bases fitting TRBD1. CDR1 is SGHDT, CDR2 YYEEEE, per germline. The J segment lost 4 bases and the V segment lost 3 bases, leaving 3 bases of the junction unmatched. The CDR3 extends over 15 amino acids. The CDR3 protein is CASSSTGVGANVLTF. The DNA for the CDR3 is TGTGCCAGCAGCTCGACAGGGGTCGGGGCCAACGTCCTGACTTTC.

Ten or more counts support this clonotype. J is TRBJ2-2 and V is TRBV28, with D unresolved. CDR3 length equals 14 residues. Deletions cut 7 bases from V and 5 bases from J, with 14 bases between. Germline-derived CDR1 and CDR2 are MDHEN and SYDVKM. CDR3: CASNSVGRTGELFF. The CDR3 DNA sequence: TGTGCCAGCAATTCGGTGGGCCGGACCGGGGAGCTGTTTTTT.

In its sample, this clonotype was seen many times. The rearrangement uses TRBV5-5 and TRBJ1-1, with TRBD1 matching over 7 bases. Trimming at V came to 4 bases and at J to 11 bases, leaving 5 bases not matched to a gene. The CDR3 covers 11 residues. CDR1 and CDR2 from the germline V gene are SGHKS and YYEKEE (reference sequence). The CDR3: CASSQGQFAFF. The CDR3 coding sequence is TGTGCCAGCAGCCAGGGACAGTTTGCTTTCTTT.

The table lists this clonotype with many counts. This chain connects TRBV27 to TRBJ1-2; D uncertain. V lost 6 bases and J 0 bases, leaving 11 bases between the germline ends. Germline V lookup: CDR1 MNHEY, CDR2 SMNVEV (reference sequence). The length of the CDR3 is 14 residues. The DNA for the CDR3 is TGTGCCAGCAGGGCCACCGGCACTAACTATGGCTACACCTTC. It translates to CASRATGTNYGYTF.

This clonotype came up a few times. CDR3 DNA sequence: TGTGCCAGCTCACCAAAACAGGGGGCCGGCGAGCAGTACTTC. Translated, it gives CASSPKQGAGEQYF. The chain joins TRBV18 to TRBJ2-7; 9 bases align to TRBD1. Trimming cost V 2 bases and J 6 bases; bases outside gene matches: 5. Per germline, CDR1 KGHSH and CDR2 LQKENI. The CDR3 runs 14 residues.

The rearrangement joins TRBV29-1 to TRBJ2-1; D gene ambiguous. The CDR3 spans 13 residues. Germline CDR1 reads SQVTM; CDR2 reads ANQGSEA. Between the trimmed V and J ends, which lost 7 bases and 0 bases, there was a span of 10 bases. The CDR3 sequence is CSARYSSYNEQFF. For the CDR3, the DNA is TGCAGCGCGCGGTACAGCTCCTACAATGAGCAGTTCTTC.

This clonotype has just a few counts. The V and J genes are TRBV12-3 or TRBV12-4 and TRBJ1-1; 10 bases map to TRBD1. V gave up 4 bases and J gave up 4 bases; unmatched junction bases: 12. There are 17 residues in the CDR3. The CDR3 nucleotides are TGTGCCAGCAGTTCAGGGACAGGGGCCATTTGGGGCACTGAAGCTTTCTTT. It codes for CASSSGTGAIWGTEAFF.

This clonotype was seen ten or more times. The CDR3 loop reads CASSPYSRIDEKLFF. The CDR3 DNA is TGTGCCAGCAGCCCCTACTCCCGCATAGATGAAAAACTGTTTTTT. The V gene is TRBV7-9, the J gene TRBJ1-4; no clear D. The V end lost 5 bases, the J end lost 6 bases, and 16 bases lay between the germline ends. This CDR3 comprises 15 residues. In germline, CDR1 is SEHNR, CDR2 FQNEAQ (reference sequence).

This clonotype occurred many times. The chain carries TRBV5-1 and TRBJ2-3; no reliable D call. Between the trimmed V and J ends, which lost 0 bases and 3 bases, there was a span of 8 bases. There are 14 residues in the CDR3. Germline CDR1 is SGHRS and CDR2 is YFSETQ. In nucleotides, the CDR3 is TGCGCCAGCAGCTTGGCTTGGGCAACAGATACGCAGTATTTT. The encoded protein is CASSLAWATDTQYF.

Ten or more counts support this clonotype. This rearrangement joins TRBV27 to TRBJ1-3; no clear D. The CDR3 has 17 residues. V was clipped by 3 bases and J by 3 bases, with 18 bases between them. The germline V gene encodes CDR1 MNHEY and CDR2 SMNVEV (reference sequence). CDR3 loop: CASSLRFPPAYGNTIYF. CDR3 coding DNA: TGTGCCAGCAGTTTGAGGTTCCCACCCGCCTATGGAAACACCATATATTTT.

This clonotype was seen many times. The chain joins TRBV7-9 to TRBJ2-2; unclear D gene. The germline V gene encodes CDR1 SEHNR and CDR2 FQNEAQ (reference sequence). V lost 1 base and J lost 7, with 10 bases in between. The CDR3 runs 14 residues. CDR3 sequence reads: CASSLESGIGELFF. In DNA, the CDR3 is TGTGCCAGCAGCTTAGAATCAGGAATCGGGGAGCTGTTTTTT.

The chain combines TRBV18 with TRBJ2-2; either TRBD1 or TRBD2 may supply D (5 bases each). Germline CDR1 KGHSH, CDR2 LQKENI. V was pared by 2 bases and J by 5 bases, with 12 bases between. The CDR3 covers 15 residues. The CDR3 reads CASSPAGAGTGELFF. CDR3 sequence (DNA): TGTGCCAGCTCACCAGCCGGGGCCGGGACCGGGGAGCTGTTTTTT.

This clonotype was counted only a few times. The chain has TRBV11-2 and TRBJ2-2; TRBD2 matches at 8 bases. The length of the CDR3 is 15 residues. The trim removed 4 bases at V and 2 bases at J, leaving 3 bases unmatched. Germline values: CDR1 SGHAT, CDR2 FQNNGV. CDR3 DNA: TGTGCCAGCAGCTCCAGGACTAGCAACACCGGGGAGCTGTTTTTT. This translates into CASSSRTSNTGELFF.

A word on this clonotype: The junction departs from the called germline gene at one end, perhaps through a read error. The rearrangement joins TRBV19 to TRBJ2-2, with a possible D match to TRBD1 (6 bases). Germline assignment: CDR1 LNHDA and CDR2 SQIVND (reference sequence). The CDR3 spans 20 residues. This CDR3 is CTSSAYRAVAPIPNTGELFF. In nucleotides, the CDR3 is TGTACCAGTAGTGCGTACAGGGCCGTCGCCCCAATTCCGAACACCGGGGAGCTGTTTTTT.